The 11 T cell receptor beta chains given below trace back to one sample, sequenced in a study of cytomegalovirus exposure and HLA in healthy donors. Method: immunoSEQ multiplex PCR; TCRdb's copy keeps in-frame clones and lacks some. The data contain roughly 150,000 clones, nearly 90% of them singletons. Sequencing was carried out using PBMCs. The receptor source for this set is a man between 18 and 29 years old in good health and CMV-seropositive.

The chain recombines TRBV7-9 with TRBJ2-1; 9 bases are a match to TRBD2. The CDR3 loop spans 15 amino acids. Germline values: CDR1 SEHNR, CDR2 FQNEAQ (reference sequence). V shed 0 bases and J 5 bases; nucleotides not matched to a gene: 2. CDR3 sequence reads: CASSLASGSDNEQFF. CDR3 nucleotides: TGTGCCAGCAGCTTAGCTAGCGGGAGCGACAATGAGCAGTTCTTC. The full variable domain, rest sourced from reference TRBV7-9 and TRBJ2-1, is DTGVSQNPRHKITKRGQNVTFRCDPISEHNRLYWYRQTLGQGPEFLTYFQNEAQLEKSRLLSDRFSAERPKGSFSTLEIQRTEQGDSAMYLCASSLASGSDNEQFFGPGTRLTVL.

V is TRBV27 and J is TRBJ2-3; TRBD2 might be the D (5 bases). The length of the CDR3 is 14 residues. Germline-derived CDR1 and CDR2 are MNHEY and SMNVEV (reference sequence). Trimming removed 3 bases from V and 2 bases from J, with 9 bases in between. In nucleotides, the CDR3 is TGTGCCAGCAGTTTGCGGGTTTTCACAGATACGCAGTATTTT. It yields the protein CASSLRVFTDTQYF.

This clone was found once. This chain joins TRBV28 and TRBJ2-7; 10 bases fit TRBD2. Germline CDR1 and CDR2: MDHEN and SYDVKM. The CDR3 is made up of 14 amino acids. V lost 5 bases, J lost 4 bases, and 5 bases stayed unmatched. CDR3 in amino acids: CASSRGLADYEQYF. CDR3 DNA sequence: TGTGCCAGCAGTCGAGGACTAGCGGATTACGAGCAGTACTTC.

The chain joins TRBV15 to TRBJ2-7; 7 nucleotides line up with TRBD1. CDR1 LNHNV and CDR2 YYDKDF come from the germline V gene (reference sequence). V lost 1 base, J lost 3 bases, and 3 bases stayed unmatched. This CDR3 comprises 14 residues. The CDR3 bases are TGTGCCACCAGCAGAGGGACAGGAGGCTACGAGCAGTACTTC. Residues: CATSRGTGGYEQYF.

The V call is TRBV27, the J call TRBJ1-5; D remains ambiguous. The CDR3 is made up of 15 amino acids. Trimming cost V 5 bases and J 2 bases, with 13 bases left between them. Looked up from germline, CDR1 is MNHEY and CDR2 is SMNVEV (reference sequence). The CDR3 loop reads CASSPQVRGNQPQHF. CDR3 bases: TGTGCCAGCAGTCCTCAGGTTCGCGGCAATCAGCCCCAGCATTTT.

The V call is TRBV6-1, the J call TRBJ2-5, with D perhaps matching TRBD2 (7 bases). The J call may not be correct, given that the DNA end is closer to TRBJ2-7. The length of the CDR3 is 13 residues. Germline assignment: CDR1 MNHNS and CDR2 SASEGT. CDR3 nucleotides: TGTGCCCTAGTGGGGGGGGCCACGTACGAGCAGTACTTC. Amino acid sequence: CALVGGATYEQYF.

This clone has only a few counts. The CDR3 reads CASSEWTSGSYEQYF. Written as DNA, the CDR3 is TGTGCCAGCAGTGAATGGACTAGCGGGAGTTACGAGCAGTACTTC. The rearrangement joins TRBV25-1 to TRBJ2-7, with 13 bases lining up with TRBD2. Per the germline V gene, CDR1 is MGHDK and CDR2 is SYGVNS. With 1 base clipped from V and 4 bases from J, the junction kept 1 base outside the gene matches. This CDR3 contains 15 residues.

The chain combines TRBV29-1 with TRBJ2-7, with TRBD2 matching 7 bases. Trimming cost V 7 bases and J 3 bases; bases outside gene matches: 3. The CDR3 is made up of 11 amino acids. Germline V gives CDR1 SQVTM, CDR2 ANQGSEA. CDR3 nucleotides: TGCAGCGGAGGACTAGTCTACGAGCAGTACTTC. This sequence encodes CSGGLVYEQYF.

The gene calls are TRBV6-6 and TRBJ2-5; 8 nucleotides match TRBD1. This CDR3 has 15 amino acids. Germline V gene sequence: CDR1 MNHNY, CDR2 SVGAGI (reference sequence). J gave up 2 bases and V 2 bases, and 4 bases lay outside the gene matches. CDR3 DNA: TGTGCCAGCAGTTACCCCAGGGGGCGTCAAGAGACCCAGTACTTC. Protein product: CASSYPRGRQETQYF.

The V call is TRBV5-1, the J call TRBJ2-3, with TRBD2 identical over 8 bases. CDR3 length equals 15 residues. The germline CDR1 and CDR2 sequences are SGHRS and YFSETQ. V trimming: 4 bases; J trimming: 5 bases; junction bases outside the gene matches: 9. The DNA of the CDR3 is TGCGCCAGCAGCACGAGCGGGAGTGGTGGAGATACGCAGTATTTT. It encodes CASSTSGSGGDTQYF.

This rearrangement joins TRBV5-1 to TRBJ2-4; D unresolved. The CDR3 has 15 amino acids. Germline CDR1 and CDR2: SGHRS and YFSETQ. The V end was cut by 4 bases, the J end by 2 bases, with 13 bases between. The CDR3 spells CASSLGSGSKNIQYF. The CDR3 DNA follows: TGCGCCAGCAGCCTGGGGTCGGGTTCCAAAAACATTCAGTACTTC.